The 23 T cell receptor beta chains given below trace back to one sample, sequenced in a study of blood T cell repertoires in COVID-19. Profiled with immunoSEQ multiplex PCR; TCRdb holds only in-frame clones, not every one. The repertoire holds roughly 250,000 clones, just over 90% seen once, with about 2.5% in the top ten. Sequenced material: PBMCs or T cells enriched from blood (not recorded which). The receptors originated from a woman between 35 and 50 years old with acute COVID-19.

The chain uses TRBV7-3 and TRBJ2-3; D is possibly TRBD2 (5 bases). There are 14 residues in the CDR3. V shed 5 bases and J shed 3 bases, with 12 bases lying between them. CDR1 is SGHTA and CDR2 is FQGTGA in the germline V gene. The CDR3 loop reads CASSRVAGTDTQYF. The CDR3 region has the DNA TGTGCCAGCAGCCGAGTGGCGGGTACAGATACGCAGTATTTT.

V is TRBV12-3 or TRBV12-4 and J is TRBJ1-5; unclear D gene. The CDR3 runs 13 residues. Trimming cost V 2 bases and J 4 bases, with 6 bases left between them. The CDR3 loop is CASSLLANQPQHF. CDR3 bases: TGTGCCAGCAGTTTATTGGCTAATCAGCCCCAGCATTTT.

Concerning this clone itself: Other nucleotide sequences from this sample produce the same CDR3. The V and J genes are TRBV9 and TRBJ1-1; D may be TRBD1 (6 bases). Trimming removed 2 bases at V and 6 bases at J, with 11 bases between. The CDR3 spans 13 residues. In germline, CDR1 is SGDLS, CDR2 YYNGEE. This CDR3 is CASSVGGASEAFF. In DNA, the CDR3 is TGTGCCAGCAGCGTCGGGGGGGCCTCTGAAGCTTTCTTT.

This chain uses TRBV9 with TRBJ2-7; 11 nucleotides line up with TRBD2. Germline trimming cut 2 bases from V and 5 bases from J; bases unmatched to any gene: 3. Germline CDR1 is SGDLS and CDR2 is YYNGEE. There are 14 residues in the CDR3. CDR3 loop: CASSVSGRADEQYF. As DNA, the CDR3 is TGTGCCAGCAGCGTTAGCGGGAGGGCCGACGAGCAGTACTTC.

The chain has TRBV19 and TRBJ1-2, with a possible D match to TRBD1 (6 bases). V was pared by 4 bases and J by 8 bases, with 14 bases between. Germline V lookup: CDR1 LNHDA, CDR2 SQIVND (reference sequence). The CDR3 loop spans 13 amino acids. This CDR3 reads CASSNRQEEGYTF. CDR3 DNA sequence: TGTGCCAGTAGTAATCGACAGGAAGAGGGCTACACCTTC.

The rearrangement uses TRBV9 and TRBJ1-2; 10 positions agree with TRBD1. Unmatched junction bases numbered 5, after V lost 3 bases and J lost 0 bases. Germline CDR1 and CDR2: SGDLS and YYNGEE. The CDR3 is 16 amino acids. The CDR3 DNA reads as TGTGCCAGCAGCGCAAGGGACAGGGGAGCTAACTATGGCTACACCTTC. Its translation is CASSARDRGANYGYTF. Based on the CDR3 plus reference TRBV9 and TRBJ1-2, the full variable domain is DSGVTQTPKHLITATGQRVTLRCSPRSGDLSVYWYQQSLDQGLQFLIQYYNGEERAKGNILERFSAQQFPDLHSELNLSSLELGDSALYFCASSARDRGANYGYTFGSGTRLTVV.

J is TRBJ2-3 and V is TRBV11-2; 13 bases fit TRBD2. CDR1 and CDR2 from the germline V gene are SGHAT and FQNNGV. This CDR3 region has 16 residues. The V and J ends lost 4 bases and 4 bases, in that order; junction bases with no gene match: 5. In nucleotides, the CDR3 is TGTGCCAGCAGCTCCTGGACTAGCGGGGGCGCAGATACGCAGTATTTT. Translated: CASSSWTSGGADTQYF.

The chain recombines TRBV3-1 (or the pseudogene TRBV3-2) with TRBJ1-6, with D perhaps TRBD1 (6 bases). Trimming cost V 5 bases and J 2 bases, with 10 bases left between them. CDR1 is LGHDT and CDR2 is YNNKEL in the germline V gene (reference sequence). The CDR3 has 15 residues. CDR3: CASSDRDTYNSPLHF. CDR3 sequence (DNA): TGTGCCAGCAGCGACCGGGACACCTATAATTCACCCCTCCACTTT.

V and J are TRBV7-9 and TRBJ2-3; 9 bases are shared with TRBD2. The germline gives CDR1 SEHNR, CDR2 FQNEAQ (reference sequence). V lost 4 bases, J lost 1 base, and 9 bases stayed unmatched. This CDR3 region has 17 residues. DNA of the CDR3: TGTGCCAGCAGCTCGGGACTAGCCGGAGCGGGCACAGATACGCAGTATTTT. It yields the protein CASSSGLAGAGTDTQYF.

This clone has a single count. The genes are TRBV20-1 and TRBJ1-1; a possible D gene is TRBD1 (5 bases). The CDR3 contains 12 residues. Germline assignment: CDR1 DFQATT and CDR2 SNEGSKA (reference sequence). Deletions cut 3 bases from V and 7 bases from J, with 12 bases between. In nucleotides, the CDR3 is TGCAGTGCTAGTCCCCAGGGATATGAAGCTTTCTTT. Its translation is CSASPQGYEAFF.

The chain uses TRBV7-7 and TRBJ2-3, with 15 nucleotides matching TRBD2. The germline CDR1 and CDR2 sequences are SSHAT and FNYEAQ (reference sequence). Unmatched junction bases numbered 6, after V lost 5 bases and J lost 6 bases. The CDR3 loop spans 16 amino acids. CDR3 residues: CASSPGLAGGGDTQYF. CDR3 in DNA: TGTGCCAGCAGCCCGGGACTAGCGGGGGGCGGGGATACGCAGTATTTT.

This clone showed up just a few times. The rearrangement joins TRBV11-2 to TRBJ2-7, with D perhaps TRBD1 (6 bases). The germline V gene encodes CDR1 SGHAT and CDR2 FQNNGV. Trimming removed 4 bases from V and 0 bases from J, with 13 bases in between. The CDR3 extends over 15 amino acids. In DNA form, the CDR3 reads TGTGCCAGCAGCTCATGGAGGACAGACTCCTACGAGCAGTACTTC. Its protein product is CASSSWRTDSYEQYF.

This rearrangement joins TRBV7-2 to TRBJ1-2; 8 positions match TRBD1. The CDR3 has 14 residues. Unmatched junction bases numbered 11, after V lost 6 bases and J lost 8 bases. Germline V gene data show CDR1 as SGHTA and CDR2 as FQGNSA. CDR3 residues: CASSLQGALEGYTF. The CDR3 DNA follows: TGTGCCAGCAGTCTTCAGGGGGCCCTGGAGGGCTACACCTTC.

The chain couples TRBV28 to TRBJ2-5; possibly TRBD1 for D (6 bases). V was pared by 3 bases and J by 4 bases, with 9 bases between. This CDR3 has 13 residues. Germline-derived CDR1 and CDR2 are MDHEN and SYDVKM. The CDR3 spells CASSFRGSETQYF. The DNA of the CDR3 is TGTGCCAGCAGTTTTAGGGGGTCAGAGACCCAGTACTTC.

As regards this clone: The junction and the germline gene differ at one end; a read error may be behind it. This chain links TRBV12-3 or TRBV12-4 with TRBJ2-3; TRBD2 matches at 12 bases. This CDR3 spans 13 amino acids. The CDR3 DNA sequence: TGTGCCAGCGCGGTTCTAGCGGGGGGGCTGGGGGCCTTT. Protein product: CASAVLAGGLGAF.

The CDR3 DNA reads TGTGCCAGCAGTGAAGCGCCGCTAAACACCGGGGAGCTGTTTTTT. It specifies CASSEAPLNTGELFF. The V call is TRBV2, the J call TRBJ2-2; D uncertain. Trimming took off 0 bases at V and 2 bases at J, with 7 bases between the two ends. The CDR3 length is 15 residues. The germline V gene encodes CDR1 SNHLY and CDR2 FYNNEI.

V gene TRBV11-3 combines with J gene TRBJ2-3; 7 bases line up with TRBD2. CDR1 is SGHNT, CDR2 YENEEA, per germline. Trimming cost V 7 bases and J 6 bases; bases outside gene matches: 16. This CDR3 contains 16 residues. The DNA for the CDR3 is TGTGCCAGCACGATTGGGGGGGACCCGGGGCGCGATACGCAGTATTTT. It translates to CASTIGGDPGRDTQYF.

The CDR3 sequence is CASSLVERGTREQYF. DNA of the CDR3: TGTGCCAGCAGCCTGGTCGAGAGGGGGACCAGGGAGCAGTACTTC. The rearrangement uses TRBV7-2 and TRBJ2-7; TRBD1 might be the D (6 bases). V dropped 5 bases and J dropped 7 bases, with 21 bases sitting between them. Germline CDR1 reads SGHTA; CDR2 reads FQGNSA. The CDR3 loop spans 15 amino acids.

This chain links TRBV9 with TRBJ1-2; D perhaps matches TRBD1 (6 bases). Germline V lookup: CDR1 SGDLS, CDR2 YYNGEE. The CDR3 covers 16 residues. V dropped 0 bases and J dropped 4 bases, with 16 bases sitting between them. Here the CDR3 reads CASSVGDRGAIYGYTF. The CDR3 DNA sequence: TGTGCCAGCAGCGTAGGGGACCGGGGGGCGATCTATGGCTACACCTTC.

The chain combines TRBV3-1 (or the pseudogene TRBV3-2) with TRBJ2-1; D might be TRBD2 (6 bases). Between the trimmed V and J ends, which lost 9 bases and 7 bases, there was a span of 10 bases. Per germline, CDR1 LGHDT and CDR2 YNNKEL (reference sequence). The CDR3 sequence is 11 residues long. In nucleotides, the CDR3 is TGTGCCAGTGCGCGGGGTAATGAGCAGTTCTTC. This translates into CASARGNEQFF.

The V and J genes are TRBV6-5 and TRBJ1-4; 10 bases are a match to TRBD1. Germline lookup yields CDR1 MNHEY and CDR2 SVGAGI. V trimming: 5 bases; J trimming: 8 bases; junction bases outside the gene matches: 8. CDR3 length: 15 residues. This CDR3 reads CASSPLTGGVEKLFF. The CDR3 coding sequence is TGTGCCAGCAGTCCCCTGACAGGGGGCGTCGAAAAACTGTTTTTT.

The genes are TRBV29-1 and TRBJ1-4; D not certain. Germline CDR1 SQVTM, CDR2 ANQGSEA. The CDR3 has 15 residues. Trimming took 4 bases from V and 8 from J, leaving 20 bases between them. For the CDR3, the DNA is TGCAGCGTTGGGGGAGAGGAAGGGTCCGGCGAAAAACTGTTTTTT. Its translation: CSVGGEEGSGEKLFF. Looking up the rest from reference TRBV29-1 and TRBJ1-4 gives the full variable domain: SAVISQKPSRDICQRGTSLTIQCQVDSQVTMMFWYRQQPGQSLTLIATANQGSEATYESGFVIDKFPISRPNLTFSTLTVSNMSPEDSSIYLCSVGGEEGSGEKLFFGSGTQLSVL.

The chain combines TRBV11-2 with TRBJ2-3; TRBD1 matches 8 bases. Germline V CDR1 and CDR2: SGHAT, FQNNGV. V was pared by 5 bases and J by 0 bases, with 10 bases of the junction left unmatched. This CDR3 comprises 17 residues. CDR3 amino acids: CASSPGTGKPSTDTQYF. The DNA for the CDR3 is TGTGCCAGCAGCCCCGGGACAGGCAAGCCTAGCACAGATACGCAGTATTTT.